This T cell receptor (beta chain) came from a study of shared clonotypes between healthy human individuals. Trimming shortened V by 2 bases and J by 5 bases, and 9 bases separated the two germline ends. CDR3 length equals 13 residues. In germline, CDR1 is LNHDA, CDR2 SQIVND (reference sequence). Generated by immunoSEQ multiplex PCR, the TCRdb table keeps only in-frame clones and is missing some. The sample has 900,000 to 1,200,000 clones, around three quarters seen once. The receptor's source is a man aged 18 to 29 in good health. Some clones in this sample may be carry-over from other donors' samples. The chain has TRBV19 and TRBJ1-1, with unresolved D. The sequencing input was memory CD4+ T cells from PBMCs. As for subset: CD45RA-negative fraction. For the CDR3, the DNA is TGTGCCAGTAGTATAATAGGTTATACTGAAGCTTTCTTT. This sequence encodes CASSIIGYTEAFF. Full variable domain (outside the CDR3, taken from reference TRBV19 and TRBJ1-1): DGGITQSPKYLFRKEGQNVTLSCEQNLNHDAMYWYRQDPGQGLRLIYYSQIVNDFQKGDIAEGYSVSREKKESFPLTVTSAQKNPTAFYLCASSIIGYTEAFFGQGTRLTVV.